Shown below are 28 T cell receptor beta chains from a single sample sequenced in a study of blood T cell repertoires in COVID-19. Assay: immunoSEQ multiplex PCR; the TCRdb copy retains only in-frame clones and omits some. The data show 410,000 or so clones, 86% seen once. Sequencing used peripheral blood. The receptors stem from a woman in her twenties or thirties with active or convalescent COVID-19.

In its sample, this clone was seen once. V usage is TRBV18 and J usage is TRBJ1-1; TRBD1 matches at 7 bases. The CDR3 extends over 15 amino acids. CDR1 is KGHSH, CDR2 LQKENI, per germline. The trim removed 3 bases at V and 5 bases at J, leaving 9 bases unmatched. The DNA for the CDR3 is TGTGCCAGCTCACCCGAGACAGGGAGCGGGACTGAAGCTTTCTTT. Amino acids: CASSPETGSGTEAFF.

CDR3 in DNA: TGTGCCAGCAGCCCGGACTACCGCTCCTACAATGAGCAGTTCTTC. Translated, it gives CASSPDYRSYNEQFF. The chain joins TRBV3-1 (or the pseudogene TRBV3-2) to TRBJ2-1, with D possibly matching TRBD2 (6 bases). Germline CDR1 LGHDT, CDR2 YNNKEL (reference sequence). V shed 4 bases and J shed 0 bases, with 10 bases lying between them. The CDR3 extends over 15 amino acids.

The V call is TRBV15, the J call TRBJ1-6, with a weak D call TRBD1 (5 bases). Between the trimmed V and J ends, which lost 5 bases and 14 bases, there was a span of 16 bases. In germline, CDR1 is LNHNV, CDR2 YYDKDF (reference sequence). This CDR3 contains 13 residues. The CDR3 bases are TGTGCCACCAGCCGTACAGGTTTAGAGTCCCTCCACTTT. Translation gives CATSRTGLESLHF. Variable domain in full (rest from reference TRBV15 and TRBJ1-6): DAMVIQNPRYQVTQFGKPVTLSCSQTLNHNVMYWYQQKSSQAPKLLFHYYDKDFNNEADTPDNFQSRRPNTSFCFLDIRSPGLGDTAMYLCATSRTGLESLHFGNGTRLTVT.

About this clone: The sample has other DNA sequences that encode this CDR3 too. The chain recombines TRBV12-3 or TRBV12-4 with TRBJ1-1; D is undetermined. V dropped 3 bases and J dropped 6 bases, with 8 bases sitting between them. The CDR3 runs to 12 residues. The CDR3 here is CASSFGGAEAFF. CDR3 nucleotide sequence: TGTGCCAGCAGTTTTGGCGGCGCTGAAGCTTTCTTT.

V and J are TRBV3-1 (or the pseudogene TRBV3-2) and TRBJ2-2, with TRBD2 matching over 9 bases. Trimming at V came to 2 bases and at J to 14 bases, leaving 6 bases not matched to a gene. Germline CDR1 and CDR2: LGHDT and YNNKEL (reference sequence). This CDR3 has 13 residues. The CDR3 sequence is CASSQRSGSPLFF. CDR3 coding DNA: TGTGCCAGCAGCCAACGTAGCGGGAGTCCTCTGTTTTTT.

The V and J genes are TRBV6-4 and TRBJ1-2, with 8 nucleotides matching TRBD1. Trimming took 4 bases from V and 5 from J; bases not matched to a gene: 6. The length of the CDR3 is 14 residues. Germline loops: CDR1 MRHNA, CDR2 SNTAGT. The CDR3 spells CASSASGGRYGYTF. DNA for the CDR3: TGTGCCAGCAGTGCATCAGGGGGCAGATATGGCTACACCTTC.

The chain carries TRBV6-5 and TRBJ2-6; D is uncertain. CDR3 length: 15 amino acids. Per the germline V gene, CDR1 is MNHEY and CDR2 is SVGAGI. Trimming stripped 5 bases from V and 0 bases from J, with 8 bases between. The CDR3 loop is CASSPRSSGANVLTF. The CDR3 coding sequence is TGTGCCAGCAGTCCCAGGTCCTCTGGGGCCAACGTCCTGACTTTC.

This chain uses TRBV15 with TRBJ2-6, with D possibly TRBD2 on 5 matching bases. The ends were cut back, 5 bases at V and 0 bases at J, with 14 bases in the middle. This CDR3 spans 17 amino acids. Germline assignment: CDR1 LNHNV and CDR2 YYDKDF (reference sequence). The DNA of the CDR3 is TGTGCCACCAGCCGTGCAGGACTTCCCTCTGGGGCCAACGTCCTGACTTTC. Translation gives CATSRAGLPSGANVLTF.

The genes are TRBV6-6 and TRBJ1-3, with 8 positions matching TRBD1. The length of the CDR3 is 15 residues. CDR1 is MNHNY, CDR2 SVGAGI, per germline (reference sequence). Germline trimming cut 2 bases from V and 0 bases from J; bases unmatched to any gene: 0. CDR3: CASSYGQGSGNTIYF. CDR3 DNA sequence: TGTGCCAGCAGTTACGGACAGGGCTCTGGAAACACCATATATTTT.

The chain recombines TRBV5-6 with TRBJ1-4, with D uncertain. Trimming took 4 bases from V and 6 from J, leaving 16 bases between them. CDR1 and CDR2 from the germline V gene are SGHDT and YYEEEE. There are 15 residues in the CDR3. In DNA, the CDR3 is TGTGCCAGCAGCCATGGCTGGGGAGGTCATGAAAAACTGTTTTTT. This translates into CASSHGWGGHEKLFF.

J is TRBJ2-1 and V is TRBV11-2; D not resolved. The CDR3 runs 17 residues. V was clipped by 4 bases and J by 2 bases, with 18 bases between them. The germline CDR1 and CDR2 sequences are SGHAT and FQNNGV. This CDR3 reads CASSSRVHKVAYNEQFF. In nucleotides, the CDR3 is TGTGCCAGCAGCTCTCGGGTCCATAAGGTTGCCTACAATGAGCAGTTCTTC.

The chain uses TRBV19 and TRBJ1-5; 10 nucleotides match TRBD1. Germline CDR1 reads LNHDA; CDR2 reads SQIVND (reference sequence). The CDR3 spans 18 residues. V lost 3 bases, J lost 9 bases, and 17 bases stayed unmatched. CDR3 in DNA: TGTGCCAGTAGTATCTATTCGGACAGGGGGTCTCTGTGGCGGCCCCAGCATTTT. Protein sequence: CASSIYSDRGSLWRPQHF. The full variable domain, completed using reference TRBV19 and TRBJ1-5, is DGGITQSPKYLFRKEGQNVTLSCEQNLNHDAMYWYRQDPGQGLRLIYYSQIVNDFQKGDIAEGYSVSREKKESFPLTVTSAQKNPTAFYLCASSIYSDRGSLWRPQHFGDGTRLSIL.

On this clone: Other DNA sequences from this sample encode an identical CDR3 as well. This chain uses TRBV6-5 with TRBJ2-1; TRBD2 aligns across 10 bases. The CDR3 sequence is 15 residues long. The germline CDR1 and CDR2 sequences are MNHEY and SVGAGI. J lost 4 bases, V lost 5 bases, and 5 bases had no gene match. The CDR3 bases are TGTGCCAGCAGTCCGGGACTAGCGACTTACAATGAGCAGTTCTTC. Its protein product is CASSPGLATYNEQFF.

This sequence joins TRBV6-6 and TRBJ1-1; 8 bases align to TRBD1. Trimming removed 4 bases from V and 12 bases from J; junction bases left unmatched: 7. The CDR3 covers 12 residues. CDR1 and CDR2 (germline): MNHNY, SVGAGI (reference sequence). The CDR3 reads CASSFDRGDTFF. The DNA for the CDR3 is TGTGCCAGCAGTTTTGACAGGGGCGATACTTTCTTT.

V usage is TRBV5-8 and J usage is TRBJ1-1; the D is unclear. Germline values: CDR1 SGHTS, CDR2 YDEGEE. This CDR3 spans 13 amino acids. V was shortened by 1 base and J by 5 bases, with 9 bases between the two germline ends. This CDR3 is CASSLFGETEAFF. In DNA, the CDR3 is TGTGCCAGCAGCTTGTTCGGGGAAACTGAAGCTTTCTTT.

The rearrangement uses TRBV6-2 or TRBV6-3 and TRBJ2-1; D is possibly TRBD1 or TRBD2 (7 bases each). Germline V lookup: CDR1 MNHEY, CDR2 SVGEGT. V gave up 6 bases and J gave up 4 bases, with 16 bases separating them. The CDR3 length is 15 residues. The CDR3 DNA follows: TGTGCCAGCAGCAGGGGGGGAGGAATTTACAATGAGCAGTTCTTC. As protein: CASSRGGGIYNEQFF.

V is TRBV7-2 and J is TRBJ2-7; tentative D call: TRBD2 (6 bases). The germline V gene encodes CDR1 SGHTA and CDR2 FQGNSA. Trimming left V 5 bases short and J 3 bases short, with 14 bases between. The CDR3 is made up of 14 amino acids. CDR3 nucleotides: TGTGCCAGCAGCCCCGGAGGGGTTAACTACGAGCAGTACTTC. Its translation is CASSPGGVNYEQYF. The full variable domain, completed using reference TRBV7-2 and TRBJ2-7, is GAGVSQSPSNKVTEKGKDVELRCDPISGHTALYWYRQSLGQGLEFLIYFQGNSAPDKSGLPSDRFSAERTGGSVSTLTIQRTQQEDSAVYLCASSPGGVNYEQYFGPGTRLTVT.

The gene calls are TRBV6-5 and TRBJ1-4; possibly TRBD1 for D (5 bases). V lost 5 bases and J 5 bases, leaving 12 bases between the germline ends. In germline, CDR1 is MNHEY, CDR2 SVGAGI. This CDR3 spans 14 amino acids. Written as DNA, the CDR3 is TGTGCCAGCAGTCTTTACAGGACCAATGAAAAACTGTTTTTT. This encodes CASSLYRTNEKLFF.

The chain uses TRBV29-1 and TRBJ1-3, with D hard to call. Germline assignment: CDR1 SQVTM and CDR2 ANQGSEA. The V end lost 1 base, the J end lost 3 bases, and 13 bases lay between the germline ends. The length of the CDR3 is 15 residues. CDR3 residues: CSVEASYSDGNTIYF. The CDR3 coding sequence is TGCAGCGTTGAAGCGTCATATAGCGATGGAAACACCATATATTTT.

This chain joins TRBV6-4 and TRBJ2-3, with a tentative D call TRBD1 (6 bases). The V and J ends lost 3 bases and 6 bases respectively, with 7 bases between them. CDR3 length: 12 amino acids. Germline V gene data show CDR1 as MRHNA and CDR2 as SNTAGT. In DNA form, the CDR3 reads TGTGCCAGCAGTGAACAGGGCGATACGCAGTATTTT. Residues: CASSEQGDTQYF.

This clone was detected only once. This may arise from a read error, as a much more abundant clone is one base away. The DNA for the CDR3 is TGTGCCAGCAGCCCCGGACAGGGGGGCTACGAGCAGTACTTC. This translates into CASSPGQGGYEQYF. The chain employs TRBV5-6 and TRBJ2-7, with 10 bases identical to TRBD1. After removal of 4 bases from V and 3 bases from J, the junction contained 4 bases not matched to a gene. This CDR3 is 14 amino acids long. Germline CDR1 reads SGHDT; CDR2 reads YYEEEE.

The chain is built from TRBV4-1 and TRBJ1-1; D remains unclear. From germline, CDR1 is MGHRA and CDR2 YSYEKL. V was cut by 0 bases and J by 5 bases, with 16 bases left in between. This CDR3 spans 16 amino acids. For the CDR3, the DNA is TGCGCCAGCAGCCAAGATTGGAGGGCATACGATACTGAAGCTTTCTTT. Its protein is CASSQDWRAYDTEAFF.

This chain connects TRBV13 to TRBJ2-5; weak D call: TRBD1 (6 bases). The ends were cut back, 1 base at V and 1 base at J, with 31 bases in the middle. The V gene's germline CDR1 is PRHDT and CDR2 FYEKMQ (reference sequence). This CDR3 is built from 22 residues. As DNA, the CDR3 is TGTGCCAGCAGCTTAGTGGACCGACCTGAGGGTCCACAGGGTCATGGCCAAGAGACCCAGTACTTC. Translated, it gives CASSLVDRPEGPQGHGQETQYF.

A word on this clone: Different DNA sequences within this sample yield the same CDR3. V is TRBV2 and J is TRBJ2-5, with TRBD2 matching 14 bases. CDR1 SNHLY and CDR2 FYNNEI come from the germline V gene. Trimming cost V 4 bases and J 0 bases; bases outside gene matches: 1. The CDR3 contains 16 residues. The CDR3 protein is CASSGLAGGYQETQYF. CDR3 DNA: TGTGCCAGCAGTGGACTAGCGGGGGGGTACCAAGAGACCCAGTACTTC.

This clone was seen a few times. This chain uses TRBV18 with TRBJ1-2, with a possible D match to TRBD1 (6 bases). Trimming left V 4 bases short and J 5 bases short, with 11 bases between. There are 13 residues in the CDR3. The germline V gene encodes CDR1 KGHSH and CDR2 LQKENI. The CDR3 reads CASSRLQGYGYTF. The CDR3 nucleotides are TGTGCCAGCTCACGATTACAGGGATATGGCTACACCTTC.

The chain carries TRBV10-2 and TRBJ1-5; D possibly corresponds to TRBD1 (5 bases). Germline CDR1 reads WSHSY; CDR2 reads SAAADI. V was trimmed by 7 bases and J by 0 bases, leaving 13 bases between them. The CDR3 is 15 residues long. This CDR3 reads CASKEGADSNQPQHF. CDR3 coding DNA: TGCGCCAGCAAAGAAGGGGCCGATAGCAATCAGCCCCAGCATTTT.

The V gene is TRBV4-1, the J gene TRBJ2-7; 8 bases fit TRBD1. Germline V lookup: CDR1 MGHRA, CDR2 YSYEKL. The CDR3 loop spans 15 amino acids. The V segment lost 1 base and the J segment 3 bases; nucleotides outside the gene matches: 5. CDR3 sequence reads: CASSQGPGTGYEQYF. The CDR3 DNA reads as TGCGCCAGCAGCCAAGGGCCCGGGACAGGCTACGAGCAGTACTTC.

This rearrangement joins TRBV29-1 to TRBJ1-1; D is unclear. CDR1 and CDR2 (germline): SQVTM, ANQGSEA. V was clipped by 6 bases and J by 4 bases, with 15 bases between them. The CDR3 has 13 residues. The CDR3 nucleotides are TGCAGCGTCGTTGAGGGAGTCATCACTGAAGCTTTCTTT. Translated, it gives CSVVEGVITEAFF.